This T cell receptor beta chain originates from a study of shared clonotypes between healthy human individuals (dated by TCRdb to the early 2020s). The study in broad terms: The cohort comprised a couple of women and a few men aged 18 to 49 years. Different laboratories and diverse techniques were used to prepare libraries and sequence TCR repertoires, to increase sequencing depth and limit assay-specific biases. For each donor, CD4 naive and CD4 memory were each given three plates, CD8 naive was given two plates, and CD8 memory was given one plate. Blood TCR repertoires of a handful of healthy adults were deeply sequenced to estimate repertoire size and the extent of clonotype sharing between individuals. Per donor, leukapheresis produced somewhere between about 0.85 and 8.9 billion PBMCs. On the study overall, not on this receptor specifically: Clonotypes shared by all four sorted-subset donors showed higher generation probabilities than non-shared clonotypes. Pairwise subsampling indicated that sequencing depth was expected to affect the degree of clonotype sharing among donors. Sampling was restricted to blood, and TCR repertoires in tissues likely differ from the TCR repertoires found in blood. The genetic and exposure-history diversity represented was limited by the small number of donors. Naive subsets generally had larger estimated clonotype richness than memory subsets. About 5% of naive CD4, roughly 3.5% of naive CD8, approximately 2% of memory CD4, and 0.35% to 0.5% of memory CD8 clonotypes were shared across a few donors. Rarefaction of sorted-subset datasets indicated incomplete sequencing despite the large sequencing depth.

Healthy HIV-negative adults with no recently reported acute infections or vaccinations were included as donors. All donors were Caucasian adults living in Nashville, Tennessee, USA. Magnetic negative selection was used to enrich CD4+ T cells, after which naive cells were positively selected on CD45RA and the negative fraction became the memory subset. Blood was obtained by leukapheresis, after which PBMCs were separated by Ficoll-Histopaque density gradient centrifugation and cryopreserved in liquid nitrogen vapor phase. Analytical flow cytometry was used to check the purity and quantity of each magnetically sorted T cell population. Genomic DNA was isolated from every sorted fraction and measured by UV absorbance on a Nanodrop 2000c. Using the deep immunoSEQ assay, multiplex PCR amplified TCR CDR3 regions from genomic DNA. For each cell subset, the extracted genomic DNA was distributed evenly across all wells of several immunoSEQ 96-well plates, and each plate served as one replicate. Each replicate PCR for sorted subsets received around 0.2 ug genomic DNA, equal to about 30,000 T cell genomes. Purified libraries were measured with a Qubit 3.0 fluorometer, size-checked on a Bioanalyzer 2100, and measured again with the KAPA Library Quantification kit. A separate single-read 150-cycle Illumina NextSeq 550 flow cell was used to sequence each immunoSEQ 96-well plate. The published analysis was carried out like this. Because the immunoSEQ output included only junctional sequences and no quality scores, the filtering could not be the same as the filtering used for full-length reads. Sequences were annotated with PyIR, a Python wrapper for IgBLAST v1.9, using IMGT germline references to assign V/J genes and CDR3. Any read was removed if the V/J assignment was weak (E-value above 1e-6), the CDR3 was missing, or the read contained stop codons, out-of-frame junctions, or ambiguous translated residues. A V3J clonotype was defined by an identical inferred V gene, J gene, and CDR3 amino acid sequence. The percentage overlap between two repertoires was calculated by dividing the number of shared unique clonotypes by the size of the smaller repertoire. RTK rarefaction, the Chao1 estimator, and Recon v2.1 estimates of unobserved clonotypes were used to assess repertoire richness. For all TCRbeta clonotypes obtained by the gDNA method from a handful of donors, generation probabilities were computed with OLGA. As stored in TCRdb, this immuneACCESS dataset retains in-frame rearrangements with V and J assigned. A fraction of the clones does not appear; measured against another copy, unresolved V genes explain less than half of the discrepancy, and the remainder lacks a known reason. For V, J and clone size, that table is used; D and trimming come from the DNA. In all, the sample holds some 980,000 clones, and approximately 80% of those were seen once. The top ten constitute approximately 1.5% of the sample.

This clone appeared many times. The target of this receptor is not known. No base quality values were provided; no much bigger clone lies one nucleotide off. V drops 6 bases and J drops 4 bases, leaving 15 bases in between. CDR3 length: 15 amino acids, cysteine to phenylalanine. CDR3 DNA only is kept here, 45 bases in frame from base 1. The germline V gene yields MDHEN for CDR1 and SYDVKM for CDR2. This TCR was recovered from a man in his late teens or twenties in good health. In this chain, TRBV28 is recombined with TRBJ2-2; the D gene is possibly TRBD1, with 6 bases matching. What was sequenced was memory CD4+ T cells sorted from blood. The cell subset or site label corresponds to: CD45RA-negative fraction. The encoded CDR3 is CASSPPGARTGELFF. The DNA is TGTGCCAGCAGCCCGCCAGGGGCCCGCACCGGGGAGCTGTTTTTT.